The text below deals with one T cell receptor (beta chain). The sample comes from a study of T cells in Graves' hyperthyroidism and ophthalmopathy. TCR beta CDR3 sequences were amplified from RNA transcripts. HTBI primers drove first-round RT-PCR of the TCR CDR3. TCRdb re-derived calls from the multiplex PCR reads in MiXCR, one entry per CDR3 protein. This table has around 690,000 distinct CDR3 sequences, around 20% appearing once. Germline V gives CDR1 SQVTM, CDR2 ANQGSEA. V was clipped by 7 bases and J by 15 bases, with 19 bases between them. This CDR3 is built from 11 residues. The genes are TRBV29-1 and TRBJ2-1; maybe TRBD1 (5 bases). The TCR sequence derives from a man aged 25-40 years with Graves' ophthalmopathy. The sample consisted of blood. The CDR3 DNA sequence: TGCAGCGCCGGATCCAGGGTCATCCCGTTCTTC. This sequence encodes CSAGSRVIPFF.